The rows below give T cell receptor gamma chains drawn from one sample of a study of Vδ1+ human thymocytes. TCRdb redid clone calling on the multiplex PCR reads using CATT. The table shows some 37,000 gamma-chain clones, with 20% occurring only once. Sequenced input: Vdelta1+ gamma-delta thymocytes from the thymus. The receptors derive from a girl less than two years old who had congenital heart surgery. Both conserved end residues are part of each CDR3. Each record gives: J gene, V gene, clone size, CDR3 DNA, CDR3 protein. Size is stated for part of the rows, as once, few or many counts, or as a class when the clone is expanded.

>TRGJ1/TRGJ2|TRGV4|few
TGTGCCACCTGGGATGGTCTATCCAAGAAACTCTTT
CATWDGLSKKLF
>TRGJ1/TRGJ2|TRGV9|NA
TGTGCCTTGTGGGAGGTGCGCTTGGAACTCTTT
CALWEVRLELF
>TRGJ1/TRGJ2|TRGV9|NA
TGTGCCTTGTGGGAGGTCGTGCCGAATTATTATAAGAAACTCTTT
CALWEVVPNYYKKLF
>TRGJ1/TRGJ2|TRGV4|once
TGTGCCACCTGGGACGGGCTTAGACCCCCGATGAATTATTATAAGAAACTCTTT
CATWDGLRPPMNYYKKLF
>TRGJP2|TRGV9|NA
TGTGCCTTGTGGGAGGTGAGCGGTAGGAGTGATTGGATCAAGACGTTC
CALWEVSGRSDWIKTF
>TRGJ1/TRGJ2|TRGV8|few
TGTGCCACCTGGGATTCCCTGGTAGAGTATAAGAAACTCTTT
CATWDSLVEYKKLF
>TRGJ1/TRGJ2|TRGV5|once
TGTGCCACCTGGGACAACCTCGATTATTATAAGAAACTCTTT
CATWDNLDYYKKLF
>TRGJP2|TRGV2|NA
TGTGCCACCTGGGACGGGTTCCCCCCATATAGTAGTGATTGGATCAAGACGTTT
CATWDGFPPYSSDWIKTF
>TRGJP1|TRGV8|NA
TGTGCCACCTGGGATAGATATACCACTGGTTGGTTCAAGATATTT
CATWDRYTTGWFKIF
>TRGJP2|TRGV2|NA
TGTGCCACCAAACCCTTTTTGAGTGATTGGATCACGACGTTT
CATKPFLSDWITTF
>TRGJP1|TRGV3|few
TGTGCCACCTGGACTCTCGATTGGTTCAAGATATTT
CATWTLDWFKIF
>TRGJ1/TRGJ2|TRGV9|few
TGTGCCTTGTGGGAGGTGACCACCTACGGTTATAAGAAACTCTTT
CALWEVTTYGYKKLF
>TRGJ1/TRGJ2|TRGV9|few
TGTGCCTTGTGGGAGGTGCATGGGAGTTATAAGAAACTCTTT
CALWEVHGSYKKLF
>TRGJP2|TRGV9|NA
TGTGCCTTGTGGGAGGTGAATTCTGATTGGATCAAGACGTTT
CALWEVNSDWIKTF
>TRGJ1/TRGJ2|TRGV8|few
TGTGCCACCTGGGACCCCCCGGGGAGTTATTATAAGAAACTCTTT
CATWDPPGSYYKKLF
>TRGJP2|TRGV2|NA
TGTGCCACCTGGGACGAGGGGGATAGTAGTGATTGGATCAAGACGTTT
CATWDEGDSSDWIKTF
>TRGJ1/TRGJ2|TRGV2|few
TGTGCCACCTGGGACGGTGGAGATAAGAAACTCTTT
CATWDGGDKKLF
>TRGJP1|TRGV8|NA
TGTGCCACCTGGGATAGGAGTACCACTGGTTGGTTCAAGATATTT
CATWDRSTTGWFKIF
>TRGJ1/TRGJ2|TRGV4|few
TGTGCCACCTGGGATGGGCCCGGAGGTTATAAGAAACTCTTT
CATWDGPGGYKKLF
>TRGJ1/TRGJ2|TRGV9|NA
TGTGCCTTGTGGGACTCGAATTATTATAAGAAACTCTTT
CALWDSNYYKKLF
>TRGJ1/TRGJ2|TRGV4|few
TGTGCCACCTGGGATGGTGGATATAAGAAACTCTTT
CATWDGGYKKLF
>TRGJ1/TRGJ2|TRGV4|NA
TGTGCCACCTGGGACGGCCAAGCTTATTATAAGAAACTCTTT
CATWDGQAYYKKLF
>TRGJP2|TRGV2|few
TGTGCCACCTGGGACGGGCCTTGGGATTGGATCAAGACGTTT
CATWDGPWDWIKTF
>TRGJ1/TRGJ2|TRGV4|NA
TGTGCCACCTGGGATGACCGTTGGTATTATAAGAAACTCTTT
CATWDDRWYYKKLF
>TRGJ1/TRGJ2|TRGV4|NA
TGTGCCACCTGGGATGGGCTCGATTATTATAAGAAACTCTTT
CATWDGLDYYKKLF
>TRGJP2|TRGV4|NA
TGTGCCACCTGGGATGGGGGAAGTGATTGGATCAAGACGTTT
CATWDGGSDWIKTF
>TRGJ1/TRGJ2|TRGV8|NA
TGTGCCACCTGGGATAGCGATTATAAGAAACTCTTT
CATWDSDYKKLF
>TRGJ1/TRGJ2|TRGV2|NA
TGTGCCACCTGGGACGGAGCATCGATGGAGAAACTCTTT
CATWDGASMEKLF
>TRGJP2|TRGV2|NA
TGTGCCACCTGGGACGGGTTCGTTTGGATCAAGACGTTT
CATWDGFVWIKTF
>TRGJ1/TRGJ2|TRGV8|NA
TGTGCCACCTGGGATAGGCGGCGCTATAAGAAACTCTTT
CATWDRRRYKKLF
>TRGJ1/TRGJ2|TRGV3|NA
TGTGCCACCTGGGACGGGCTCGGGAACTATTATAAGAAACTCTTT
CATWDGLGNYYKKLF
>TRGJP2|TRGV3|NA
TGTGCCACCTGGGACTGTACGGGGGATAGTGATTGGATCAAGACGTTT
CATWDCTGDSDWIKTF
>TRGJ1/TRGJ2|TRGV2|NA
TGTGCCACCTGGGACGGGAAATCGAATTATTATAAGAAACTCTTT
CATWDGKSNYYKKLF
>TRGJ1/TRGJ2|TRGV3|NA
TGTGCCACCTGGGACAGGTACGAGGATTATTATAAGAAACTCTTT
CATWDRYEDYYKKLF
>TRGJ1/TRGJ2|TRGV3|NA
TGTGCCACCTGGGACGAAGGGTATAAGAAACTCTTT
CATWDEGYKKLF
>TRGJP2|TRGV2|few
TGTGCCACCTGGGACTCAGATAGTAGTGATTGGATCAAGACGTTT
CATWDSDSSDWIKTF
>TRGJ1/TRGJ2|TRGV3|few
TGTGCCACCTGGGACACGCCAGGGAGCTGGAAACTCTTT
CATWDTPGSWKLF
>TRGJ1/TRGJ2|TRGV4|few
TGTGCCACCTGGGATGGGCCGCTCTTTAAGAAACTCTTT
CATWDGPLFKKLF
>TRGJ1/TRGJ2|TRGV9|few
TGTGCCTTGTGGGAGGTGCAACGTTATTATAAGAAACTCTTT
CALWEVQRYYKKLF
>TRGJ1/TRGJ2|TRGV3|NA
TGTGCCACCTGGATTTCGAATTATTATAAGAAACTCTTT
CATWISNYYKKLF
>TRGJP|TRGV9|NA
TGTGCCTTGTGGGAAGTACAAGAGTTGGGCAAAAAAATCAAGGTATTT
CALWEVQELGKKIKVF